Sequencing of this T cell receptor (beta chain) was carried out in a study of response to subunit inactivated influenza vaccine. The V segment lost 6 bases and the J segment 5 bases; nucleotides outside the gene matches: 2. There are 12 residues in the CDR3. Via MiXCR, TCRdb re-called the RT-PCR reads, giving one row per CDR3 protein. The table has some 500,000 distinct CDR3 sequences, 15% to 20% seen once; the top ten hold over 2.5%. Source: CD4+ T cells sorted from PBMCs, taken less than 30 months after vaccination. This clonotype originated in a man aged 45-69 years who received an inactivated influenza vaccine. The chain joins TRBV12-3 or TRBV12-4 to TRBJ1-2, with 8 bases identical to TRBD1. CDR3 amino acids: CASRTGEYGYTF. The CDR3 DNA reads TGTGCCAGCAGGACAGGGGAGTATGGCTACACCTTC.